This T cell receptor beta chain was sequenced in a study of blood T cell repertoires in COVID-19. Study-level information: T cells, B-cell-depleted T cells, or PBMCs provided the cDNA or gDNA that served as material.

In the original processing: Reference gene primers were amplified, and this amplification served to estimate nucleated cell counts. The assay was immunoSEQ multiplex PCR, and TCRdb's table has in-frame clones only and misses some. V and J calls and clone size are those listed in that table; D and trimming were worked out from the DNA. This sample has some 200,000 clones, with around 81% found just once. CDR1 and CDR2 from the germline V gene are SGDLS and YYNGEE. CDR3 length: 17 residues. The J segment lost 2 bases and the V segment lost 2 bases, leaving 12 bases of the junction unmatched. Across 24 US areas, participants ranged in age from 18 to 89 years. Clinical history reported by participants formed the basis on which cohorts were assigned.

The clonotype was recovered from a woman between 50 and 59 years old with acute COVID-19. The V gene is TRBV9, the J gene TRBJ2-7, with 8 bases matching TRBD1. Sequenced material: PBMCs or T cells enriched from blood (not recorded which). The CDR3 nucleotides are TGTGCCAGCAGCGTGGGGACAGGTAAAATAGGTCCCTACGAGCAGTACTTC. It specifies CASSVGTGKIGPYEQYF.